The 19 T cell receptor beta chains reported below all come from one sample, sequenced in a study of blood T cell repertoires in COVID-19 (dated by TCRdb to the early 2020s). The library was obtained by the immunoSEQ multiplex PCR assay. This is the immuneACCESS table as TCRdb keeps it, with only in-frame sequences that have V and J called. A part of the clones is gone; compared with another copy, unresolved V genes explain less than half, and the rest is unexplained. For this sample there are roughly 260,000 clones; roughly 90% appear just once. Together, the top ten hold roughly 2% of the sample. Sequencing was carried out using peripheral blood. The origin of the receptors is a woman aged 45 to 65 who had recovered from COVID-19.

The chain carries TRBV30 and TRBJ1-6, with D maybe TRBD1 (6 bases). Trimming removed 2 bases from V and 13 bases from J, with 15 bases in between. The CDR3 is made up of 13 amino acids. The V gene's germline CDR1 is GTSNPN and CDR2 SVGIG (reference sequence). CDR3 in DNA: TGTGCCTGGAGTCTCGAGGGGGAAGCGCCCCTCCACTTT. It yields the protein CAWSLEGEAPLHF.

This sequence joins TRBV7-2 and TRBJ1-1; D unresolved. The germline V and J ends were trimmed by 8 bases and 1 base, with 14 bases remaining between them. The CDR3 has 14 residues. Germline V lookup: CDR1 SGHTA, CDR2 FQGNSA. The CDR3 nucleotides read TGTGCCAGCCGAATTCAGGTGGGGAACACTGAAGCTTTCTTT. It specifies CASRIQVGNTEAFF.

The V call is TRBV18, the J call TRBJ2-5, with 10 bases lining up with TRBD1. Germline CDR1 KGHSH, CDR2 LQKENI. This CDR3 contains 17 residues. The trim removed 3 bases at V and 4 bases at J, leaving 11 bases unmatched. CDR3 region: CASSPSSWTGGRETQYF. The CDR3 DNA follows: TGTGCCAGCTCACCCTCTTCTTGGACAGGGGGACGAGAGACCCAGTACTTC.

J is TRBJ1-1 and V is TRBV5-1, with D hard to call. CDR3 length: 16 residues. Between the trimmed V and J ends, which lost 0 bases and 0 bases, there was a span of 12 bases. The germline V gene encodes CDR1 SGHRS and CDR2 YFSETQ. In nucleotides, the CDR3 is TGCGCCAGCAGCTTGGCTGGATTTGAGGTGAACACTGAAGCTTTCTTT. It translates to CASSLAGFEVNTEAFF.

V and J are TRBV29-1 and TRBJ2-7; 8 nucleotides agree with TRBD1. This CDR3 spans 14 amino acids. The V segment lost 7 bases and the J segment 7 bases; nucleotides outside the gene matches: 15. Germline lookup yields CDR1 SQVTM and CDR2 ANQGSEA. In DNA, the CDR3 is TGCAGCGCATCAGGACAGGGTGCTTTGGGGGAGCAGTACTTC. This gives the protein CSASGQGALGEQYF.

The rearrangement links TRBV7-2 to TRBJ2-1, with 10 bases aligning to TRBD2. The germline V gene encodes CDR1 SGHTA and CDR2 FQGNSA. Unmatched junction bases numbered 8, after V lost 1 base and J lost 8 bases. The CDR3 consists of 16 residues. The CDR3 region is CASSLEAAGGRYEQFF. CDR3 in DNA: TGTGCCAGCAGCTTAGAAGCAGCGGGAGGGCGCTATGAGCAGTTCTTC.

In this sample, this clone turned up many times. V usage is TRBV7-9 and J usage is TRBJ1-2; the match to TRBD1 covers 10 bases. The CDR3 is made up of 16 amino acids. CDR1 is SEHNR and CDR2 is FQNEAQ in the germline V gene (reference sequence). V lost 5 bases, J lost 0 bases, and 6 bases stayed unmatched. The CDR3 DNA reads TGTGCCAGCAGCCCCTCAGGACAGGGGGCTAACTATGGCTACACCTTC. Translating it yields CASSPSGQGANYGYTF.

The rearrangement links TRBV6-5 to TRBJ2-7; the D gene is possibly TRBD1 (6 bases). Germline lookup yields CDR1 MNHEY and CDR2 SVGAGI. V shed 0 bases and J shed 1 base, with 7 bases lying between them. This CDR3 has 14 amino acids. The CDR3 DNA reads TGTGCCAGCAGTTACTCCGGACAGTCCTACGAGCAGTACTTC. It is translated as CASSYSGQSYEQYF.

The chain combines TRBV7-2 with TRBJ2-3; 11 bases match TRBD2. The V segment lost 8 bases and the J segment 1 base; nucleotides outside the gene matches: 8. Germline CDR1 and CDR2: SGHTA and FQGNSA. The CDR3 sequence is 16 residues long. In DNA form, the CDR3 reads TGTGCCAGCCATAATAGCGGGAGGGCCGGCACAGATACGCAGTATTTT. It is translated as CASHNSGRAGTDTQYF. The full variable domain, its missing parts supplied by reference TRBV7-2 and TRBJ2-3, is GAGVSQSPSNKVTEKGKDVELRCDPISGHTALYWYRQSLGQGLEFLIYFQGNSAPDKSGLPSDRFSAERTGGSVSTLTIQRTQQEDSAVYLCASHNSGRAGTDTQYFGPGTRLTVL.

CDR3 sequence reads: CASSVTGAGELFF. CDR3 DNA: TGTGCCAGCAGCGTAACGGGGGCCGGGGAGCTGTTTTTT. The V and J genes are TRBV9 and TRBJ2-2, with D possibly being TRBD2 (6 bases). V lost 1 base to trimming and J lost 6 bases, with 7 bases between them. Germline V lookup: CDR1 SGDLS, CDR2 YYNGEE. There are 13 residues in the CDR3.

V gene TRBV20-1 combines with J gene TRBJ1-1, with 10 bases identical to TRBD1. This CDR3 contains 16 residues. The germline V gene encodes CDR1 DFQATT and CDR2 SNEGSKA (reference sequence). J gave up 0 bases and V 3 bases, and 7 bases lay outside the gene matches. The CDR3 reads CSASRDRGFLNTEAFF. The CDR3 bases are TGCAGTGCTAGTAGGGACAGGGGTTTTTTGAACACTGAAGCTTTCTTT.

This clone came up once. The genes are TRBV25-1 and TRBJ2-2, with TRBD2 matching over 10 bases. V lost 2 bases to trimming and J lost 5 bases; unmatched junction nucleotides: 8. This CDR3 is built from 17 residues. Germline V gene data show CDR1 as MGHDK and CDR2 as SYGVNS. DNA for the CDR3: TGTGCCAGCAGTGAAGCAAGCGGGAGGGCCCGAACCGGGGAGCTGTTTTTT. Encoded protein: CASSEASGRARTGELFF.

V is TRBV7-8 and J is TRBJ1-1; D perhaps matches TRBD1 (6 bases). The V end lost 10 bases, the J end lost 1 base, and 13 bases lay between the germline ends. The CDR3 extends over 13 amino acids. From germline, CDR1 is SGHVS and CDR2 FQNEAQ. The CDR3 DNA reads TGTGCCATAAGGACAGTGAAGAACACTGAAGCTTTCTTT. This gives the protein CAIRTVKNTEAFF.

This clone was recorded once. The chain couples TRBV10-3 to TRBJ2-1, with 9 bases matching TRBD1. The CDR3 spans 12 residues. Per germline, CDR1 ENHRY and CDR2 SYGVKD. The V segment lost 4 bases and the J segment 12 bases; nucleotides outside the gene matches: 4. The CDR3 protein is CAISGTGAVQFF. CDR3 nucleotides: TGTGCCATCAGTGGGACAGGGGCTGTGCAGTTCTTC.

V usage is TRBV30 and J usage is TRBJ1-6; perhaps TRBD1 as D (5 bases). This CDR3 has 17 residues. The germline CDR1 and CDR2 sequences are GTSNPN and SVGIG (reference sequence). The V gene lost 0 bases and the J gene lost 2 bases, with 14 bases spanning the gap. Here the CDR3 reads CAWSVPVGGTYNSPLHF. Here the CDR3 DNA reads TGTGCCTGGAGTGTACCGGTCGGGGGTACCTATAATTCACCCCTCCACTTT.

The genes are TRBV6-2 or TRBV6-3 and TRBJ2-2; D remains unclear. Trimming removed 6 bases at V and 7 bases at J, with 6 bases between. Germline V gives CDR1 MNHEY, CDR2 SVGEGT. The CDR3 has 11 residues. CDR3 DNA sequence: TGTGCCAGCAGCCCTTACGGGGAGCTGTTTTTT. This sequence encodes CASSPYGELFF.

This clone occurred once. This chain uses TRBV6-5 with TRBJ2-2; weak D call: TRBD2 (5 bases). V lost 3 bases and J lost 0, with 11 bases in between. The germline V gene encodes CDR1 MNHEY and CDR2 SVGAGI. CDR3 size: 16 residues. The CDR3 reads CASSYHRTANTGELFF. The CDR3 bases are TGTGCCAGCAGTTATCACCGGACTGCGAACACCGGGGAGCTGTTTTTT.

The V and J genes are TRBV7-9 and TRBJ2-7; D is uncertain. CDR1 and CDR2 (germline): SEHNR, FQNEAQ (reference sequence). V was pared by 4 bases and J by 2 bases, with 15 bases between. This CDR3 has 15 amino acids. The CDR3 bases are TGTGCCAGCAGCTCGCGGTCCGGTCCACCCTACGAGCAGTACTTC. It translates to CASSSRSGPPYEQYF.

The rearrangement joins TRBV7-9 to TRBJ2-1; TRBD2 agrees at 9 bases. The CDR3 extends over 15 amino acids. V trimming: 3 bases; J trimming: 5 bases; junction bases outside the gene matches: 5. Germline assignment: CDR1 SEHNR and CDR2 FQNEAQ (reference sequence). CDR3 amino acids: CASSFSGGPNNEQFF. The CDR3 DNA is TGTGCCAGCAGCTTCAGCGGGGGGCCGAACAATGAGCAGTTCTTC.